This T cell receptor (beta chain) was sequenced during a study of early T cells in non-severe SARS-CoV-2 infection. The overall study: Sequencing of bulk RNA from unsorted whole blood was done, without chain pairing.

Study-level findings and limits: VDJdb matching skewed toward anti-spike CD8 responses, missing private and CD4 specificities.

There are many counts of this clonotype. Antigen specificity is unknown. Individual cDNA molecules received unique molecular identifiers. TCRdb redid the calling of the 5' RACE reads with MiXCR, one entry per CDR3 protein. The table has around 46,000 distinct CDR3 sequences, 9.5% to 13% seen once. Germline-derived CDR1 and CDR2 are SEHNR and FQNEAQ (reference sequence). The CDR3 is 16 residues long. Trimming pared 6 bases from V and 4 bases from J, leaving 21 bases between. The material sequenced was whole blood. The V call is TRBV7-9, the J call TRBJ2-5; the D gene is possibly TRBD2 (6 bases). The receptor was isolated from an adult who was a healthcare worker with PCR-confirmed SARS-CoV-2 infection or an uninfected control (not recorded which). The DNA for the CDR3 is TGTGCCAGCAGGGGACCGCGTGGGGGGACCACAGAGACCCAGTACTTC. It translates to CASRGPRGGTTETQYF.